This T cell receptor beta chain was found in a study of metastatic and nonmetastatic thyroid tumors. Study-level background: Patients with malignant and benign thyroid disease provided blood and tumor or nodule tissue, whose repertoires were compared.

Authors' data handling: Building a distant-metastasis classifier for papillary thyroid cancer drew on CDR3 differences across clinicopathological groups. Using MiXCR, TCRdb reanalyzed the PCR reads. What appears here as the V and J calls and clone size reflects TCRdb's work, not the paper's. The repertoire includes around 18,000 clones, 34% of them detected once, and more than 15% sits in the top ten. The entire patient cohort was treatment-naive prior to thyroid surgery. Deletions cut 1 base from V and 3 bases from J, with 10 bases between. The germline gives CDR1 MNHEY, CDR2 SVGEGT. The length of the CDR3 is 14 residues.

The sequenced sample consisted of tumor tissue. The receptor was isolated from a female donor with papillary thyroid cancer or a benign thyroid nodule (not recorded which). Some clones in this sample may be carry-over from other donors' samples. J is TRBJ2-7 and V is TRBV6-2 or TRBV6-3; D might be TRBD1 (6 bases). The DNA for the CDR3 is TGTGCCAGCAGTTACTATGGACAGAACTACGAGCAGTACTTC. Translated: CASSYYGQNYEQYF.